One and the same sample provided the 30 T cell receptor beta chains below, sequenced in a study of blood T cell repertoires in COVID-19. The protocol was immunoSEQ multiplex PCR, while the TCRdb copy is restricted to in-frame clones and leaves out a portion. The sample holds 130,000 to 150,000 clones; approximately 89% are singletons and the top ten take around 1.6%. Sequenced sample: peripheral blood. The receptors shown here come from a human donor in a cohort sampled during active COVID-19.

The gene calls are TRBV11-2 and TRBJ2-7; TRBD2 matches at 8 bases. Trimming took 2 bases from V and 3 from J; bases not matched to a gene: 6. Looked up from germline, CDR1 is SGHAT and CDR2 is FQNNGV. The CDR3 has 15 residues. The CDR3 loop is CASSLNPGGGYEQYF. The CDR3 nucleotides read TGTGCCAGCAGCTTAAACCCGGGGGGGGGCTACGAGCAGTACTTC.

The chain joins TRBV11-3 to TRBJ1-1; TRBD1 aligns across 9 bases. Germline trimming cut 0 bases from V and 1 base from J; bases unmatched to any gene: 12. The length of the CDR3 is 19 residues. Germline CDR1 and CDR2: SGHNT and YENEEA. The DNA of the CDR3 is TGTGCCAGCAGCTTAGATGTTAACGGGACAGGGATCTCGAACACTGAAGCTTTCTTT. Translation: CASSLDVNGTGISNTEAFF.

This clone occurred once. V usage is TRBV10-3 and J usage is TRBJ1-1; 7 nucleotides match TRBD1. The CDR3 length is 16 residues. CDR1 is ENHRY and CDR2 is SYGVKD in the germline V gene. J lost 4 bases, V lost 2 bases, and 10 bases had no gene match. CDR3 sequence reads: CAISEARQGGSTEAFF. The CDR3 DNA sequence: TGTGCCATCAGTGAGGCCCGACAGGGTGGTAGCACTGAAGCTTTCTTT.

The V call is TRBV7-2, the J call TRBJ1-6, with 10 bases aligning to TRBD1. J lost 7 bases, V lost 5 bases, and 11 bases had no gene match. CDR1 is SGHTA and CDR2 is FQGNSA in the germline V gene. CDR3 size: 17 residues. The CDR3 sequence is CASSPSGTGALNSPLHF. The CDR3 nucleotides read TGTGCCAGCAGCCCATCCGGGACAGGGGCTCTAAATTCACCCCTCCACTTT.

This clone was detected once. The rearrangement uses TRBV6-2 or TRBV6-3 and TRBJ2-7, with D possibly being TRBD1 (6 bases). The CDR3 covers 13 residues. With 3 bases removed from V and 6 bases from J, the gap between germline ends came to 12 bases. The germline V gene has CDR1 MNHEY and CDR2 SVGEGT. The CDR3 here is CASSYSRGGEQYF. In DNA, the CDR3 is TGTGCCAGCAGTTATAGTCGAGGGGGCGAGCAGTACTTC.

The V gene is TRBV19, the J gene TRBJ1-2, with D unclear. V was shortened by 9 bases and J by 4 bases, with 15 bases between the two germline ends. CDR3 length: 13 residues. In germline, CDR1 is LNHDA, CDR2 SQIVND (reference sequence). CDR3 DNA sequence: TGTGCCAGCGTAGACGGTGGGAGCTATGGCTACACCTTC. Amino acids: CASVDGGSYGYTF.

This chain connects TRBV5-4 to TRBJ2-1; D not certain. The CDR3 is 11 residues long. Looked up from germline, CDR1 is SGHNT and CDR2 is YYREEE (reference sequence). The V and J ends lost 8 bases and 10 bases respectively, with 13 bases between them. CDR3 sequence (DNA): TGTGCCAGTGGAGCGTCGATCGAGCAGTTCTTC. Its translation is CASGASIEQFF.

V gene TRBV11-2 combines with J gene TRBJ1-6; D not resolved. Trimming removed 5 bases at V and 5 bases at J, with 10 bases between. Germline CDR1 reads SGHAT; CDR2 reads FQNNGV. This CDR3 is 14 amino acids long. The DNA of the CDR3 is TGTGCCAGCAGCCTCGACGGGGATAATTCACCCCTCCACTTT. This sequence encodes CASSLDGDNSPLHF.

The chain uses TRBV19 and TRBJ1-5; D is undetermined. V gave up 7 bases and J gave up 2 bases, with 12 bases separating them. Germline V gene data show CDR1 as LNHDA and CDR2 as SQIVND (reference sequence). This CDR3 has 14 amino acids. Here the CDR3 DNA reads TGTGCCAGTACAGTGAATTTTGGCAATCAGCCCCAGCATTTT. Translating it yields CASTVNFGNQPQHF.

A single count supports this clone. The J gene is TRBJ1-4, the V gene TRBV18, with D perhaps TRBD1 (6 bases). In germline, CDR1 is KGHSH, CDR2 LQKENI. With 4 bases removed from V and 0 bases from J, the gap between germline ends came to 12 bases. The CDR3 length is 16 residues. Here the CDR3 reads CASSQQGFATNEKLFF. Written as DNA, the CDR3 is TGTGCCAGCTCACAACAGGGTTTCGCAACTAATGAAAAACTGTTTTTT.

The CDR3 region has the DNA TGTGCCAGCAGCTTGGGGGCCAAGGTCACCGGGGAGCTGTTTTTT. Its translation is CASSLGAKVTGELFF. The chain links TRBV5-6 to TRBJ2-2, with D unclear. This CDR3 comprises 15 residues. Germline V CDR1 and CDR2: SGHDT, YYEEEE. V dropped 0 bases and J dropped 4 bases, with 10 bases sitting between them.

The chain employs TRBV6-1 and TRBJ1-5; D is possibly TRBD1 (6 bases). This CDR3 has 13 amino acids. The V end lost 3 bases, the J end lost 7 bases, and 10 bases lay between the germline ends. CDR1 is MNHNS and CDR2 is SASEGT in the germline V gene. DNA for the CDR3: TGTGCCAGCAGTGACGACAGGCGACAGCCCCAGCATTTT. Its translation is CASSDDRRQPQHF.

The rearrangement links TRBV9 to TRBJ2-2; 10 bases fit TRBD1. Germline assignment: CDR1 SGDLS and CDR2 YYNGEE. With 6 bases clipped from V and 3 bases from J, the junction kept 11 bases outside the gene matches. The CDR3 has 17 residues. The CDR3 protein is CASTGTGVRPHTGELFF. The CDR3 coding sequence is TGTGCCAGCACAGGGACAGGGGTACGGCCTCACACCGGGGAGCTGTTTTTT.

This clone has only one observation. This rearrangement joins TRBV5-4 to TRBJ2-1, with 10 bases identical to TRBD2. The CDR3 sequence is 15 residues long. Germline values: CDR1 SGHNT, CDR2 YYREEE (reference sequence). The V segment lost 3 bases and the J segment 5 bases; nucleotides outside the gene matches: 5. CDR3 DNA sequence: TGTGCCAGCAGCTCCGGGACTAGCGAGGACAATGAGCAGTTCTTC. This codes for CASSSGTSEDNEQFF.

The chain uses TRBV10-1 and TRBJ1-2, with 10 bases that match TRBD1. J was trimmed by 3 bases and V by 9 bases; bases with no gene match: 4. This CDR3 contains 13 residues. Germline CDR1 reads WNHNN; CDR2 reads SYGVQD (reference sequence). The CDR3: CASLTGGHYGYTF. DNA of the CDR3: TGCGCCAGTTTGACAGGGGGCCACTATGGCTACACCTTC.

CDR3 loop: CATSSNTESNQPQHF. The CDR3 bases are TGTGCCACCAGCTCAAACACCGAAAGCAATCAGCCCCAGCATTTT. The chain has TRBV15 and TRBJ1-5; no clear D gene. V lost 5 bases and J lost 1, with 12 bases in between. The CDR3 covers 15 residues. Per the germline V gene, CDR1 is LNHNV and CDR2 is YYDKDF (reference sequence).

The gene calls are TRBV4-1 and TRBJ2-1; 8 nucleotides line up with TRBD2. V lost 3 bases to trimming and J lost 0 bases; unmatched junction nucleotides: 4. The CDR3 is 16 residues long. CDR1 and CDR2 from the germline V gene are MGHRA and YSYEKL. The CDR3 DNA reads as TGCGCCAGCAGCCAGGTAGCGGGATACTCCTACAATGAGCAGTTCTTC. Translated: CASSQVAGYSYNEQFF.

This chain connects TRBV20-1 to TRBJ2-3; D unresolved. In germline, CDR1 is DFQATT, CDR2 SNEGSKA (reference sequence). V lost 3 bases and J lost 2, with 3 bases in between. The length of the CDR3 is 11 residues. CDR3 DNA: TGCAGTGCTAGGTACACAGATACGCAGTATTTT. It yields the protein CSARYTDTQYF.

V is TRBV25-1 and J is TRBJ1-2, with 7 bases fitting TRBD1. The V segment lost 4 bases and the J segment 4 bases; nucleotides outside the gene matches: 9. The CDR3 consists of 15 residues. Germline V lookup: CDR1 MGHDK, CDR2 SYGVNS. Here the CDR3 DNA reads TGTGCCAGCAGTGGCGGACAGGTTGGGGGCTATGGCTACACCTTC. Its translation is CASSGGQVGGYGYTF.

V and J are TRBV7-3 and TRBJ2-3; D unresolved. CDR1 and CDR2 (germline): SGHTA, FQGTGA. V lost 0 bases and J lost 1, with 5 bases in between. The CDR3 totals 14 residues. CDR3 bases: TGTGCCAGCAGCTTAACGTCTGGCACAGATACGCAGTATTTT. Translated: CASSLTSGTDTQYF. The whole variable domain, filled in from reference TRBV7-3 and TRBJ2-3, reads GAGVSQTPSNKVTEKGKYVELRCDPISGHTALYWYRQSLGQGPEFLIYFQGTGAADDSGLPNDRFFAVRPEGSVSTLKIQRTERGDSAVYLCASSLTSGTDTQYFGPGTRLTVL.

The count of this clone is one. The gene calls are TRBV1 and TRBJ1-5; the table calls TRBD1, which could not be checked here. TRBV1 is recorded as a pseudogene. The CDR3 extends over 18 amino acids. The CDR3 reads CTSSQDKGDRGSNQPQHF. The DNA for the CDR3 is TGCACCAGCAGCCAAGACAAGGGGGATAGGGGGAGCAATCAGCCCCAGCATTTT.

This chain connects TRBV6-5 to TRBJ1-2; D remains ambiguous. The germline gives CDR1 MNHEY, CDR2 SVGAGI. The V and J ends lost 7 bases and 7 bases respectively, with 19 bases between them. The CDR3 loop spans 14 amino acids. CDR3 sequence (DNA): TGTGCCAGCATAACATACGGGATCTGGCGTGGCTACACCTTC. Amino acid sequence: CASITYGIWRGYTF.

The chain links TRBV6-1 to TRBJ1-2, with 12 bases that match TRBD1. This CDR3 is built from 15 residues. The V gene's germline CDR1 is MNHNS and CDR2 SASEGT. Germline trimming cut 2 bases from V and 4 bases from J; bases unmatched to any gene: 2. The CDR3 protein is CASSEWDRGPYGYTF. The DNA of the CDR3 is TGTGCCAGCAGTGAATGGGACAGGGGGCCCTATGGCTACACCTTC.

The chain employs TRBV5-1 and TRBJ1-1; TRBD1 matches at 10 bases. Germline CDR1 and CDR2: SGHRS and YFSETQ. Trimming removed 4 bases from V and 7 bases from J; junction bases left unmatched: 7. This CDR3 spans 14 amino acids. CDR3 in DNA: TGCGCCAGCAGCACGGACAGGGGGTTTAATGAAGCTTTCTTT. This encodes CASSTDRGFNEAFF.

The gene calls are TRBV28 and TRBJ1-2, with TRBD1 identical over 7 bases. The length of the CDR3 is 15 residues. The germline V gene encodes CDR1 MDHEN and CDR2 SYDVKM. J lost 0 bases, V lost 5 bases, and 6 bases had no gene match. The CDR3 coding sequence is TGTGCCAGCAGTCCGACAGGGAGTACTAACTATGGCTACACCTTC. It translates to CASSPTGSTNYGYTF.

The V call is TRBV9, the J call TRBJ2-5, with TRBD2 matching over 8 bases. In germline, CDR1 is SGDLS, CDR2 YYNGEE. The V segment lost 0 bases and the J segment 8 bases; nucleotides outside the gene matches: 9. The CDR3 is made up of 15 amino acids. CDR3 region: CASSVERGSSGTQYF. The CDR3 DNA is TGTGCCAGCAGCGTAGAGCGGGGGAGCTCAGGTACCCAGTACTTC.

This chain connects TRBV4-2 to TRBJ1-3, with 8 positions matching TRBD1. The ends lost 1 base at V and 1 base at J; junction bases unmatched: 6. This CDR3 comprises 17 residues. Germline CDR1 reads LGHNA; CDR2 reads YNFKEQ. CDR3 loop: CASSQVDRGASGNTIYF. The DNA for the CDR3 is TGTGCCAGCAGCCAAGTTGACAGGGGAGCATCTGGAAACACCATATATTTT.

This chain connects TRBV29-1 to TRBJ2-3, with 10 bases fitting TRBD1. Trimming removed 6 bases from V and 2 bases from J; junction bases left unmatched: 5. Germline V gene sequence: CDR1 SQVTM, CDR2 ANQGSEA. The CDR3 totals 14 residues. Here the CDR3 reads CSVGGQGITDTQYF. CDR3 nucleotides: TGCAGCGTCGGGGGACAGGGGATCACAGATACGCAGTATTTT.

This chain joins TRBV6-5 and TRBJ2-2; D possibly corresponds to TRBD2 (6 bases). Trimming left V 6 bases short and J 2 bases short, with 13 bases between. Germline V gives CDR1 MNHEY, CDR2 SVGAGI. This CDR3 comprises 15 residues. CDR3 nucleotides: TGTGCCAGCAGAAACTTGGGACTCAACACCGGGGAGCTGTTTTTT. It codes for CASRNLGLNTGELFF.

This chain joins TRBV6-6 and TRBJ2-3; weak D call: TRBD2 (5 bases). CDR1 and CDR2 (germline): MNHNY, SVGAGI (reference sequence). V dropped 6 bases and J dropped 0 bases, with 16 bases sitting between them. The CDR3 loop spans 16 amino acids. CDR3 DNA: TGTGCCAGCAGGGACCGACGCTGGACTAGCACAGATACGCAGTATTTT. This encodes CASRDRRWTSTDTQYF.